Each of the 23 T cell receptor beta chains below was sequenced from the same sample in a study of blood T cell repertoires in COVID-19. Assay used: immunoSEQ multiplex PCR; TCRdb lists only in-frame clones, some missing. Altogether 90,000 to 150,000 clones are present, roughly 80% being singletons, with the ten largest covering 2% to 3%. The sample consisted of peripheral blood. These TCRs come from a man in his forties or fifties with acute or convalescent COVID-19.

The V gene is TRBV29-1, the J gene TRBJ2-2; TRBD1 might be the D (5 bases). Germline V gene data show CDR1 as SQVTM and CDR2 as ANQGSEA. V was pared by 1 base and J by 1 base, with 7 bases between. This CDR3 has 14 amino acids. DNA of the CDR3: TGCAGCGTTGAAGGAGACAGGAACACCGGGGAGCTGTTTTTT. This sequence encodes CSVEGDRNTGELFF.

The chain joins TRBV6-5 to TRBJ1-1, with TRBD1 matching 7 bases. This CDR3 comprises 15 residues. The V gene's germline CDR1 is MNHEY and CDR2 SVGAGI. With V trimmed by 2 bases and J by 1 base, 4 bases remained unmatched. Here the CDR3 reads CASSYTGDRNTEAFF. The CDR3 DNA reads TGTGCCAGCAGTTACACGGGGGACAGGAACACTGAAGCTTTCTTT.

Here the CDR3 DNA reads TGCGCCAGCACCAGCCAGGGGGACACTGAAGCTTTCTTT. Its protein product is CASTSQGDTEAFF. The V gene is TRBV10-2, the J gene TRBJ1-1; 7 nucleotides agree with TRBD1. V lost 7 bases to trimming and J lost 3 bases; unmatched junction nucleotides: 5. This CDR3 has 13 amino acids. Germline loops: CDR1 WSHSY, CDR2 SAAADI.

The J gene is TRBJ2-7, the V gene TRBV29-1; 9 nucleotides match TRBD2. The CDR3 runs 13 residues. The V segment lost 7 bases and the J segment 2 bases; nucleotides outside the gene matches: 6. Germline V gene data show CDR1 as SQVTM and CDR2 as ANQGSEA. The CDR3 bases are TGCAGCGCTCGGACTAGCGCGACCTACGAGCAGTACTTC. Amino acids: CSARTSATYEQYF.

The chain carries TRBV18 and TRBJ2-5, with TRBD2 identical over 11 bases. Per the germline V gene, CDR1 is KGHSH and CDR2 is LQKENI. V was pared by 3 bases and J by 5 bases, with 2 bases of the junction left unmatched. The CDR3 contains 14 residues. The CDR3, as DNA: TGTGCCAGCTCACCTAGCGGGGGGGCCGAGACCCAGTACTTC. It specifies CASSPSGGAETQYF.

V is TRBV24-1 and J is TRBJ1-2; TRBD1 matches 9 bases. The CDR3 length is 13 residues. The V gene's germline CDR1 is KGHDR and CDR2 SFDVKD. V gave up 4 bases and J gave up 8 bases; unmatched junction bases: 4. This CDR3 reads CATSEGQGFGYTF. The DNA of the CDR3 is TGTGCCACCAGTGAGGGACAGGGTTTCGGCTACACCTTC.

This chain connects TRBV30 to TRBJ2-6, with 7 bases aligning to TRBD2. Germline V CDR1 and CDR2: GTSNPN, SVGIG (reference sequence). Trimming took 7 bases from V and 1 from J; bases not matched to a gene: 1. This CDR3 comprises 13 residues. Here the CDR3 DNA reads TGTGCCTTCGGGGGGTCTGGGGCCAACGTCCTGACTTTC. Its translation: CAFGGSGANVLTF.

The chain has TRBV6-5 and TRBJ2-2; 8 bases line up with TRBD2. The junction had 5 bases not matched to a gene; V was cut back by 2 bases and J by 3 bases. In germline, CDR1 is MNHEY, CDR2 SVGAGI. The CDR3 consists of 16 residues. The CDR3 bases are TGTGCCAGCAGTTACACCCGCGGGGGGTACACCGGGGAGCTGTTTTTT. The encoded protein is CASSYTRGGYTGELFF.

The rearrangement joins TRBV25-1 to TRBJ1-2; D perhaps matches TRBD1 (6 bases). Germline V gene lookup returns CDR1 MGHDK and CDR2 SYGVNS. This CDR3 contains 14 residues. The germline V and J ends were trimmed by 1 base and 2 bases, with 8 bases remaining between them. The CDR3 DNA sequence: TGTGCCAGCAGTGAATCAGGGGCAAACTATGGCTACACCTTC. Translating gives CASSESGANYGYTF.

This clone was picked up one time. The rearrangement links TRBV28 to TRBJ2-3, with D tentatively TRBD2 (5 bases). This CDR3 comprises 15 residues. The germline gives CDR1 MDHEN, CDR2 SYDVKM. Trimming cost V 3 bases and J 0 bases, with 10 bases left between them. The CDR3 loop reads CASSLVALSTDTQYF. Written as DNA, the CDR3 is TGTGCCAGCAGTTTGGTAGCGCTTAGCACAGATACGCAGTATTTT.

V is TRBV5-5 and J is TRBJ1-2; 9 bases line up with TRBD1. The CDR3 spans 13 residues. Germline CDR1 is SGHKS and CDR2 is YYEKEE (reference sequence). The J segment lost 11 bases and the V segment lost 4 bases, leaving 9 bases of the junction unmatched. CDR3 sequence reads: CASSAGTGLVYTF. In nucleotides, the CDR3 is TGTGCCAGCAGCGCCGGGACAGGGTTGGTTTACACCTTC.

The CDR3 spells CSASRGSPDEQYF. For the CDR3, the DNA is TGCAGTGCTAGTCGGGGTTCCCCGGACGAGCAGTACTTC. This chain links TRBV20-1 with TRBJ2-7; D may be TRBD2 (5 bases). The CDR3 runs to 13 residues. Germline V gene data show CDR1 as DFQATT and CDR2 as SNEGSKA (reference sequence). V was trimmed by 3 bases and J by 5 bases, leaving 14 bases between them.

The V and J genes are TRBV2 and TRBJ2-1, with a tentative D call TRBD1 (6 bases). Germline lookup yields CDR1 SNHLY and CDR2 FYNNEI. This CDR3 is 16 amino acids long. V was cut by 11 bases and J by 0 bases, with 20 bases left in between. The CDR3 is CAYTKAGVTSYNEQFF. The CDR3 DNA reads TGTGCCTATACAAAGGCAGGGGTGACCTCCTACAATGAGCAGTTCTTC.

This clone was observed a handful of times. V is TRBV29-1 and J is TRBJ2-1; TRBD2 might be the D (5 bases). V was shortened by 0 bases and J by 6 bases, with 9 bases between the two germline ends. CDR1 and CDR2 from the germline V gene are SQVTM and ANQGSEA. This CDR3 comprises 13 residues. CDR3 sequence: CSVEEGGFNEQFF. The CDR3 DNA sequence: TGCAGCGTTGAAGAAGGAGGCTTCAATGAGCAGTTCTTC.

V and J are TRBV28 and TRBJ1-2; 10 positions match TRBD1. CDR1 is MDHEN and CDR2 is SYDVKM in the germline V gene. Losses at the gene ends were 2 bases for V and 1 base for J; bases not matched to a gene: 4. This CDR3 is built from 16 residues. For the CDR3, the DNA is TGTGCCAGCAGTTTAACCGGGACAGGGGTTAACTATGGCTACACCTTC. Protein sequence: CASSLTGTGVNYGYTF.

This chain links TRBV5-4 with TRBJ1-4; 7 bases match TRBD1. Germline trimming cut 4 bases from V and 8 bases from J; bases unmatched to any gene: 11. The germline V gene encodes CDR1 SGHNT and CDR2 YYREEE (reference sequence). The CDR3 spans 15 residues. The CDR3 DNA reads as TGTGCCAGCAGCCATCGGACAGGCGAGGGGGAAAAACTGTTTTTT. This encodes CASSHRTGEGEKLFF. Complete variable domain (other parts from reference TRBV5-4 and TRBJ1-4): ETGVTQSPTHLIKTRGQQVTLRCSSQSGHNTVSWYQQALGQGPQFIFQYYREEENGRGNFPPRFSGLQFPNYSSELNVNALELDDSALYLCASSHRTGEGEKLFFGSGTQLSVL.

The chain has TRBV3-1 (or the pseudogene TRBV3-2) and TRBJ2-5; D unresolved. V lost 2 bases, J lost 5 bases, and 12 bases lay in between. The CDR3 runs 14 residues. From germline, CDR1 is LGHDT and CDR2 YNNKEL (reference sequence). The CDR3 loop reads CASSQTAERETQYF. The CDR3, as DNA: TGTGCCAGCAGCCAAACCGCGGAGAGGGAGACCCAGTACTTC.

This clone has more than one count but fewer than ten. The V call is TRBV7-4, the J call TRBJ1-5, with 8 positions matching TRBD1. Germline-derived CDR1 and CDR2 are SGHVT and SQSDAQ. This CDR3 is built from 18 residues. Losses at the gene ends were 5 bases for V and 0 bases for J; bases not matched to a gene: 12. The CDR3 DNA follows: TGTGCCAGCAGCCTCCGACAGGGGTTAAGCTATAGCAATCAGCCCCAGCATTTT. Protein sequence: CASSLRQGLSYSNQPQHF.

V gene TRBV28 combines with J gene TRBJ1-1, with 9 bases identical to TRBD1. The CDR3 sequence is 15 residues long. The germline gives CDR1 MDHEN, CDR2 SYDVKM. V shed 4 bases, J shed 4 bases, and the junction held 7 bases outside the gene matches. CDR3: CASSSNRGRSTEAFF. The CDR3 coding sequence is TGTGCCAGCAGTTCCAACAGGGGGCGCAGCACTGAAGCTTTCTTT.

This chain joins TRBV19 and TRBJ1-1, with 7 bases lining up with TRBD1. The junction had 17 bases not matched to a gene; V was cut back by 6 bases and J by 4 bases. Germline assignment: CDR1 LNHDA and CDR2 SQIVND (reference sequence). The CDR3 is made up of 17 amino acids. CDR3 protein: CASRDHGTATLSTEAFF. The CDR3 coding sequence is TGTGCCAGTAGGGATCATGGGACAGCAACACTGTCCACTGAAGCTTTCTTT.

The chain is built from TRBV18 and TRBJ1-1; the D gene is possibly TRBD1 (6 bases). V lost 3 bases to trimming and J lost 1 base, with 9 bases between them. CDR1 and CDR2 (germline): KGHSH, LQKENI. This CDR3 is 14 amino acids long. The CDR3: CASSPRQENTEAFF. The CDR3 DNA sequence: TGTGCCAGCTCACCCAGACAGGAGAACACTGAAGCTTTCTTT.

This rearrangement joins TRBV10-3 to TRBJ1-2; a possible D gene is TRBD1 (6 bases). This CDR3 region has 14 residues. V shed 0 bases and J shed 6 bases, with 11 bases lying between them. Germline values: CDR1 ENHRY, CDR2 SYGVKD. CDR3: CAISESEAGDGYTF. The CDR3 DNA reads as TGTGCCATCAGTGAGTCAGAGGCAGGGGATGGCTACACCTTC.

The rearrangement links TRBV6-5 to TRBJ1-1; a weak D match, TRBD1 (6 bases). Trimming left V 10 bases short and J 5 bases short, with 17 bases between. This CDR3 is built from 13 residues. The V gene's germline CDR1 is MNHEY and CDR2 SVGAGI. The CDR3: CATQGTRGTEAFF. Here the CDR3 DNA reads TGTGCCACCCAGGGGACCCGCGGAACTGAAGCTTTCTTT.